One T cell receptor (beta chain) is described in this entry. Produced via immunoSEQ multiplex PCR; TCRdb's table is partial and in-frame only. The profile shows over 150,000 clones, more than 65% of them singletons. This entry belongs to a study of blood T cell repertoires in COVID-19. Study information: The United States, Italy and Spain supplied acute and convalescent COVID-19 samples.

V dropped 5 bases and J dropped 2; count of bases not matched to a gene: 3. This CDR3 comprises 14 residues. In germline, CDR1 is LNHDA, CDR2 SQIVND (reference sequence). The sequencing input was peripheral blood. The chain employs TRBV19 and TRBJ2-7; 10 nucleotides line up with TRBD2. This sequence was found in a woman of 80 years or more with active or convalescent COVID-19. CDR3: CASSPGTSAYEQYF. CDR3 nucleotides: TGTGCCAGTAGTCCGGGGACTAGCGCCTACGAGCAGTACTTC.